This T cell receptor (beta chain) originates from a study of T-cell memory formation after mild COVID-19 (dated by TCRdb to the early 2020s). Regarding the study in general: TCR sequence clusters from the two donors were largely donor specific. In two donors, T-cell clones that expanded and contracted after mild COVID-19 were tracked by sequencing TCRalpha and TCRbeta repertoires over time. The cohort comprised two young, previously healthy adult volunteers, one female and one male.

Ficoll-Paque density gradient centrifugation was the method used to isolate PBMCs. The data were produced on an Illumina NovaSeq 6000. TCRalpha and TCRbeta cDNA libraries were constructed by 5'RACE with constant-segment primers, with sample barcodes and unique molecular identifiers being introduced. RNA was extracted from every sample with Trizol reagent. Libraries were amplified in two PCR steps, with a second sample barcode and Illumina TruSeq adapters added in the second step. The libraries were sequenced on an Illumina NovaSeq using 2 x 150 bp paired-end reads. Per the authors' processing: With migec v1.2.7, reads were demultiplexed and then collapsed into UMI-guided consensus sequences. Using mixcr v2.1.11, the UMI consensuses were aligned to TRA and TRB V and J templates and assembled into clonotypes. A clonotype was counted as expanded or contracted only if both edgeR and NoisET called the change significant, with noise models trained on biological replicates. edgeR calls used a false discovery rate-adjusted p below 0.01 and a log2 fold-change threshold of 1. PCA with hierarchical clustering of max-normalized trajectories of the 1000 most abundant clonotypes was used as exploratory dynamics analysis. Separately sequenced CD4+ and CD8+ repertoires were used to assign a CD4 or CD8 phenotype to each responding clone. Starting from the raw public reads, TCRdb applied fastp trimming at Q25, assembled clones with MiXCR and retained in-frame beta chains. Merged by CDR3 protein, the rows form single entries marked with the most common genes and DNA. These V and J calls are TCRdb output, not the study's own analysis. The sample data list around 150,000 distinct CDR3 sequences, and around a tenth of these were observed just once. The ten biggest clones cover approximately 3.8% of the sample.

Based on the germline V gene (reference sequence), the CDR1 and CDR2 sequences are SEHNR and FQNEAQ. Its CDR3 holds 16 amino acids, cysteine through phenylalanine. The DNA shown is the 48-base CDR3, in frame from base 1. The trim is 0 bases for V and 0 bases for J, with a gap of 11 bases between the germline ends. This clonotype was observed a few times. Its antigen is still unknown. No much larger clone is present one base from it, and per-base qualities are unavailable. Results and caveats for the whole study, not just this receptor: Contracting CD4+ clones were located mainly in the CM and EM memory subsets, whereas CD8+ clones were found to be enriched in EMRA. Some responding clones were found in pre-infection memory, which suggests that pre-existing cross-reactive memory T cells took part in the SARS-CoV-2 response. Clones that contracted from day 15 to 85 showed balanced CD4/CD8 phenotypes, whereas a second wave of clones that expanded from day 15 to 37 leaned towards CD4+. The study covered only a couple of mild cases, and larger cohorts including severe cases with pre-infection samples were considered necessary. SARS-CoV-2 specificity of the second-wave clones peaking on day 37 was not confirmed.

The sample comprised PBMCs or a T cell subset sorted from them (not recorded which). The TCR sequence derives from a man aged 18-30 years who had mild COVID-19 (a few samples of this study predate the infection). The sample titles of this study are shuffled in the database, so cell type and time point are left out; the donor was told from shared clones. The chain couples TRBV7-9 to TRBJ1-1, with TRBD1 as a weak D call on 6 bases. The DNA reads as follows: TGTGCCAGCAGCTTAGCGGCGGGGGCTGTGAACACTGAAGCTTTCTTT. Translated, it gives CASSLAAGAVNTEAFF.